A selection of T cell receptor beta chains follows, all from one sample in a study of regulatory T cells in long-lasting Graves disease. TCRdb processed the multiplex PCR reads anew with MiXCR; each CDR3 protein has one entry. The table records about 620,000 distinct CDR3 sequences, roughly 15% of them present only once. These data also formed part of another study, on T cells in Graves' hyperthyroidism and ophthalmopathy.

The sample here was peripheral blood mononuclear cells (PBMCs), taken at new diagnosis, from a patient treated with antithyroid drugs. These receptors came from a woman aged 30 to 39 with Graves disease. CDR3s include the opening cysteine and the closing phenylalanine or tryptophan. Fields, in order: V gene, D gene, clone size, J gene, CDR3 DNA, CDR3 protein. A D gene is named only where the DNA matches it firmly. Size is omitted from some rows. Given values are once, few, many or a class for expanded clones.

V: TRBV28
D: .
size: .
J: TRBJ2-2
DNA: TGTGCCAGCGGACCAACAGGGATGAACACCGGGGAGCTGTTTTTT
CDR3: CASGPTGMNTGELFF

V: TRBV27
D: .
size: many
J: TRBJ1-5
DNA: TGTGCCAGCAGTTTAGGGGGGGCATATCAGCCCCAGCATTTT
CDR3: CASSLGGAYQPQHF

V: TRBV7-3
D: TRBD1
size: few
J: TRBJ1-1
DNA: TGTGCCAGCAGGTTACAGGGGATGAACACTGAAGCTTTCTTT
CDR3: CASRLQGMNTEAFF

V: TRBV19
D: TRBD1
size: .
J: TRBJ2-3
DNA: TGTGCCAGTAGTCCCTTGCAGGGGGAACGAACAGATACGCAGTATTTT
CDR3: CASSPLQGERTDTQYF

V: TRBV29-1
D: .
size: many
J: TRBJ2-5
DNA: TGCAGCGTTGGGGGAGATCCGAAGACCCAGTACTTC
CDR3: CSVGGDPKTQYF

V: TRBV2
D: .
size: many
J: TRBJ1-1
DNA: TGTGCCAGCGAGATCCAGGGGCCAAACACTGAAGCTTTCTTT
CDR3: CASEIQGPNTEAFF

V: TRBV7-9
D: .
size: many
J: TRBJ2-1
DNA: TGTGCCAGCAGCTTAGGTAGCGACTACAATGAGCAGTTCTTC
CDR3: CASSLGSDYNEQFF

V: TRBV28
D: .
size: many
J: TRBJ2-5
DNA: TGTGCCAGCAGTCGGCAGAGGGCCGATGAGACCCAGTACTTC
CDR3: CASSRQRADETQYF

V: TRBV12-3/TRBV12-4
D: .
size: many
J: TRBJ2-3
DNA: TGTGCCAGCAGTTTCAGTTCTAGCACAGATACGCAGTATTTT
CDR3: CASSFSSSTDTQYF

V: TRBV27
D: .
size: few
J: TRBJ2-1
DNA: TGTGCCAGCAGTTTAATCAGCGGTGGATACAATGAGCAGTTCTTC
CDR3: CASSLISGGYNEQFF

V: TRBV20-1
D: .
size: .
J: TRBJ1-5
DNA: TGCAGTGCCCAGCCCCCGAATCAGCCCCAGCATTTT
CDR3: CSAQPPNQPQHF

V: TRBV11-2
D: .
size: few
J: TRBJ2-2
DNA: TGTGCCAGCAGCTTAGCTGGTCAGGTGGGGACCGGGGAGCTGTTTTTT
CDR3: CASSLAGQVGTGELFF

V: TRBV19
D: TRBD1
size: .
J: TRBJ1-6
DNA: TGTGCCAGTAGCGGATTGCAGGGGGCTTCACCCCTCCACTTT
CDR3: CASSGLQGASPLHF

V: TRBV30
D: TRBD1
size: .
J: TRBJ2-2
DNA: TGTGCCTGGAGTGTATTGGGACAGGGTACCGGGGAGCTGTTTTTT
CDR3: CAWSVLGQGTGELFF

V: TRBV27
D: .
size: many
J: TRBJ1-2
DNA: TGTGCCAGCAGCCGCAACGGCCAGGCCCCAGGTGACTATGGCTACACCTTC
CDR3: CASSRNGQAPGDYGYTF

V: TRBV28
D: TRBD2
size: .
J: TRBJ2-3
DNA: TGTGCCAGCAGACAGCCCAGACTTAATAGCGGGGGAGTGAGGACAGATACGCAGTATTTT
CDR3: CASRQPRLNSGGVRTDTQYF

V: TRBV28
D: .
size: many
J: TRBJ1-6
DNA: TGTGCCAGCAGGGAGGGACGGCTAAGGAGAGATTCACCCCTCCACTTT
CDR3: CASREGRLRRDSPLHF

V: TRBV5-1
D: .
size: once
J: TRBJ2-2
DNA: TGCGCCAGCAGCCGGAGGGCAGGGAACACCGGGGAGCTGTTTTTT
CDR3: CASSRRAGNTGELFF

V: TRBV10-3
D: .
size: .
J: TRBJ2-7
DNA: TGTGCCATCAGTGAGAGTGTGGGAGCCCTACGGGACGAGCAGTACTTC
CDR3: CAISESVGALRDEQYF

V: TRBV5-5
D: .
size: few
J: TRBJ1-6
DNA: TGTGCCAGCAGCTCGGACGGGAGCTCCTATAATTCACCCCTCCACTTT
CDR3: CASSSDGSSYNSPLHF

V: TRBV7-8
D: .
size: .
J: TRBJ1-6
DNA: TGTGCCAGCAGCCCCACGACAGTTTATTCACCCCTCCACTTT
CDR3: CASSPTTVYSPLHF

V: TRBV5-1
D: .
size: .
J: TRBJ2-7
DNA: TGCGCCAGCAGCTTGGTAGGGTCCGGGCGCGGAAGCTCCTACGAGCAGTACTTC
CDR3: CASSLVGSGRGSSYEQYF

V: TRBV12-3/TRBV12-4
D: TRBD1
size: many
J: TRBJ2-1
DNA: TGTGCCAGCAGTCGACAGGGGGCAAAGGGCTCCTACAATGAGCAGTTCTTC
CDR3: CASSRQGAKGSYNEQFF

V: TRBV5-1
D: .
size: few
J: TRBJ2-7
DNA: TGCGCCAGCAGCGCAGGCCGTGGATACGAGCAGTACTTC
CDR3: CASSAGRGYEQYF

V: TRBV4-1
D: .
size: .
J: TRBJ2-1
DNA: TGCGCCAGCAGCCCGATACAGGGATACTCCTACAATGAGCAGTTCTTC
CDR3: CASSPIQGYSYNEQFF

V: TRBV15
D: TRBD2
size: .
J: TRBJ2-7
DNA: TGTGCCACCAGCAATCTAGCGGGGGACTCCTACGAGCAGTACTTC
CDR3: CATSNLAGDSYEQYF

V: TRBV2
D: .
size: .
J: TRBJ2-7
DNA: TGTGCCAGCGGCACTCTTGAGGGGGCCTACGAGCAGTACTTC
CDR3: CASGTLEGAYEQYF

V: TRBV7-6
D: .
size: .
J: TRBJ1-2
DNA: TGTGCCAGCAGCCCCCTGACCGGACCTGCTAACTATGGCTACACCTTC
CDR3: CASSPLTGPANYGYTF

V: TRBV20-1
D: .
size: few
J: TRBJ2-1
DNA: TGCAGTGCTAGATACCCGGGACTTAACAATGAGCAGTTCTTC
CDR3: CSARYPGLNNEQFF

V: TRBV19
D: .
size: .
J: TRBJ1-1
DNA: TGTGCCAGTAGTATAGGTCGGACTTCCCGCACTGGAGCTTTCTTT
CDR3: CASSIGRTSRTGAFF

V: TRBV19
D: .
size: .
J: TRBJ2-7
DNA: TGTGCCAGTAGGGACAGAAATAGACCCTACGAGCAGTACTTC
CDR3: CASRDRNRPYEQYF

V: TRBV2
D: TRBD1
size: many
J: TRBJ2-7
DNA: TGTGCCAGCAGTGAGGGACAGGGCACTGTAGGACTAGGGACCTACGAGCAGTACTTC
CDR3: CASSEGQGTVGLGTYEQYF

V: TRBV12-5
D: .
size: .
J: TRBJ1-5
DNA: TGTGCTAGTGGTTTGGGGACCCATCAGCCCCAGCATTTT
CDR3: CASGLGTHQPQHF

V: TRBV12-3/TRBV12-4
D: TRBD1
size: many
J: TRBJ2-7
DNA: TGTGCCAGCAGTTTGGACACGAGTACAGGACAGGGCTACGAGCAGTACTTC
CDR3: CASSLDTSTGQGYEQYF

V: TRBV20-1
D: .
size: many
J: TRBJ1-5
DNA: TGCAGTGCTAGAGATGGGGCAGGTATAAATCAGCCCCAGCATTTT
CDR3: CSARDGAGINQPQHF

V: TRBV5-1
D: .
size: .
J: TRBJ2-5
DNA: TGCGCCAGCAGCGGAACAGAAATAGAGACCCAGTACTTC
CDR3: CASSGTEIETQYF

V: TRBV3-1
D: .
size: .
J: TRBJ2-7
DNA: TGTGCCAGCAGCCAAGCGGGCGAGCAGTACTTC
CDR3: CASSQAGEQYF

V: TRBV4-1
D: TRBD2
size: .
J: TRBJ2-3
DNA: TGCGCCAGCAGCCAAGTCGTTAGCGGGGGCACAGATACGCAGTATTTT
CDR3: CASSQVVSGGTDTQYF

V: TRBV20-1
D: .
size: many
J: TRBJ1-2
DNA: TGCAGTGCTAGACGGGCGTTCGGCTATGGCTACACCTTC
CDR3: CSARRAFGYGYTF

V: TRBV3-1
D: .
size: .
J: TRBJ1-6
DNA: TGTGCCAGCAGCCAAGATGCCTTTGCGATTTCACCCCTCCACTTT
CDR3: CASSQDAFAISPLHF

V: TRBV5-1
D: .
size: many
J: TRBJ1-1
DNA: TGCGCCAGCAGCTTGTCCCTGGAGGGAAAAGCTTTCTTT
CDR3: CASSLSLEGKAFF

V: TRBV29-1
D: .
size: many
J: TRBJ2-1
DNA: TGCAGCGTGGGTGTGGGGGAGAGTGAGCAGTTCTTC
CDR3: CSVGVGESEQFF

V: TRBV12-3/TRBV12-4
D: .
size: .
J: TRBJ2-7
DNA: TGTGCCAGCAGTAAAACCGGACGGGGGACCTACGAGCAGTACTTC
CDR3: CASSKTGRGTYEQYF